This paragraph reports one T cell receptor (beta chain). The PCR was carried out with 60 Vbeta primers and 13 Jbeta primers. Sequencing was performed with immunoSEQ multiplex PCR; in TCRdb, only in-frame clones are kept and a portion is missing. The sample includes approximately 150,000 clones, 80% to 90% of them seen just once. Healthy bone marrow donors made up the cohort. This sample was taken from a study of cytomegalovirus exposure and HLA in healthy donors. The material sequenced was PBMCs. The TCR comes from a woman aged 40 to 50 in good health and CMV-seropositive.

The CDR3 region is CASSLTSGAYEQYF. The CDR3 DNA reads TGTGCCAGCAGCCTTACTAGCGGCGCCTACGAGCAGTACTTC. The genes are TRBV14 and TRBJ2-7; 8 nucleotides match TRBD2. The germline CDR1 and CDR2 sequences are SGHDN and FVKESK. The CDR3 sequence is 14 residues long. The ends lost 4 bases at V and 2 bases at J; junction bases unmatched: 4.